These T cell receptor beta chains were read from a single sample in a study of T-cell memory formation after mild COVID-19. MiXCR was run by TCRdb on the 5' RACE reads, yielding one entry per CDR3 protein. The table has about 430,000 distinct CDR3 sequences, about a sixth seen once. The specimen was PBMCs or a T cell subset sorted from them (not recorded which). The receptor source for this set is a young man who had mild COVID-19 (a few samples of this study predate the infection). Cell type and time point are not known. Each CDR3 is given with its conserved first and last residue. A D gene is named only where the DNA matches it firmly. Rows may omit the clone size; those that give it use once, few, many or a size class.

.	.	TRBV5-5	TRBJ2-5	CASSSRGEETQYF	TGTGCCAGCAGCTCCAGGGGGGAGGAGACCCAGTACTTC
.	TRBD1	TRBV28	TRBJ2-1	CASSSGTASSYNEQFF	TGTGCCAGCAGTTCGGGGACAGCTAGCTCCTACAATGAGCAGTTCTTC
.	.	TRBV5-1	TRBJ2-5	CASSPRPVKETQYF	TGCGCCAGCAGCCCAAGACCTGTAAAAGAGACCCAGTACTTC
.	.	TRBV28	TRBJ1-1	CAGGGSDTEAFF	TGTGCCGGGGGGGGATCCGACACTGAAGCTTTCTTT
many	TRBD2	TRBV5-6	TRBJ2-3	CASRMLGAGTDTQYF	TGTGCCAGCAGGATGCTAGGAGCGGGAACAGATACGCAGTATTTT
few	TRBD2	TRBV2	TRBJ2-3	CASRELAGGRDTQYF	TGTGCCAGCAGAGAACTAGCGGGGGGACGAGATACGCAGTATTTT
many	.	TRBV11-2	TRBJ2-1	CASSVLQREQFF	TGTGCCAGCAGCGTTTTACAGCGGGAGCAGTTCTTC
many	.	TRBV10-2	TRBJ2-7	CASNTGSRAYEQYF	TGCGCCAGCAATACCGGGTCTCGAGCCTACGAGCAGTACTTC
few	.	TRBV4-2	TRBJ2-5	CASSQETSREETQYF	TGTGCCAGCAGCCAAGAAACATCCAGGGAAGAGACCCAGTACTTC
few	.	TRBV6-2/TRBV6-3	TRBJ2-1	CASRNRASVYEQFF	TGTGCCAGCAGAAACAGGGCCTCGGTGTATGAGCAGTTCTTC
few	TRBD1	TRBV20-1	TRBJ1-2	CSAKPQGSDGYTF	TGCAGTGCTAAACCACAGGGGTCCGATGGCTACACCTTC
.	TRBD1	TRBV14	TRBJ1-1	CASSQDWKVKGADTEAFF	TGTGCCAGCAGCCAAGATTGGAAGGTAAAGGGGGCGGACACTGAAGCTTTCTTT
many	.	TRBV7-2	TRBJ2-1	CASSLKGTGNNEQFF	TGTGCCAGCAGCTTAAAGGGGACTGGAAACAATGAGCAGTTCTTC
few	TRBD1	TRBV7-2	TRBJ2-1	CASSRTGLLDEQFF	TGTGCCAGCAGCCGGACAGGGCTGCTCGATGAGCAGTTCTTC
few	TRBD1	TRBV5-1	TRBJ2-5	CASSSGTGLETQYF	TGCGCCAGCAGCTCCGGGACAGGGCTGGAGACCCAGTACTTC
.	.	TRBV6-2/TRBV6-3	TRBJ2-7	CASKFAGYEQYF	TGTGCCAGCAAATTCGCGGGATACGAGCAGTACTTC
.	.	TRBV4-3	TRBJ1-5	CASSQDLTPQWAQHF	TGCGCCAGCAGCCAAGATCTCACGCCCCAATGGGCCCAGCATTTT
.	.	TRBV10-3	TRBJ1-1	CAISEAGNTEAFF	TGTGCCATCAGTGAGGCAGGGAACACTGAAGCTTTCTTT
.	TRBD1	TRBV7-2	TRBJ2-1	CASSLGDRTKDQRFF	TGTGCCAGCAGCTTAGGGGACAGGACAAAGGACCAGCGGTTCTTC
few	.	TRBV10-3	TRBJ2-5	CAAKGLLVETQYF	TGTGCCGCCAAGGGACTCCTAGTTGAGACCCAGTACTTC
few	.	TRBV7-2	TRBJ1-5	CASSSRWGDKINQPQHF	TGTGCCAGCAGCTCCCGGTGGGGCGATAAAATCAATCAGCCCCAGCATTTT
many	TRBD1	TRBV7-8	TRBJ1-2	CASSWTRTGLWGYTF	TGTGCCAGCAGCTGGACCAGGACAGGCTTGTGGGGCTACACCTTC
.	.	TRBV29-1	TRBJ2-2	CSVDSLNTGELFF	TGCAGCGTTGATTCATTGAACACCGGGGAGCTGTTTTTT
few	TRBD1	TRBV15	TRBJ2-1	CATSGGQGPYNEQFF	TGTGCCACCAGCGGGGGACAGGGCCCCTACAATGAGCAGTTCTTC
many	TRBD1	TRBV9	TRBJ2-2	CASSVGRTGGHTGELFF	TGTGCCAGCAGCGTAGGCAGGACAGGGGGTCACACCGGGGAGCTGTTTTTT
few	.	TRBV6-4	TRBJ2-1	CASSTGQRGNEQFF	TGTGCCAGCAGTACGGGCCAGCGCGGCAATGAGCAGTTCTTC
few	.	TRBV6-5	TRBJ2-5	CASTPDWGSRETQYF	TGTGCCAGCACCCCAGACTGGGGGTCCCGGGAGACCCAGTACTTC
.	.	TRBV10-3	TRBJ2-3	CAIEGTSTDTQYF	TGTGCCATCGAAGGGACTAGCACAGATACGCAGTATTTT
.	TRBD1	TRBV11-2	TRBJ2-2	CASGSRGRFAGELFF	TGTGCCAGCGGGAGCAGGGGGCGCTTTGCCGGGGAGCTGTTTTTT
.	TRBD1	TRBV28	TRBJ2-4	CASSRGQGVLAKNIQYF	TGTGCCAGCAGTCGGGGACAGGGGGTCTTAGCCAAAAACATTCAGTACTTC
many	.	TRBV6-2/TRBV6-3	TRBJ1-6	CASSYRDSPLHF	TGTGCCAGCAGTTACCGGGATTCACCCCTCCACTTT
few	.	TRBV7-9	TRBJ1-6	CASSLETLASPLHF	TGTGCCAGCAGCTTAGAAACCTTAGCTTCACCCCTCCACTTT
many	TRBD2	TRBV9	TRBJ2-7	CASSSRGFSYEQYF	TGTGCCAGCAGCTCGCGGGGGTTCTCCTACGAGCAGTACTTC
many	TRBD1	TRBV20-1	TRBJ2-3	CSAIPGTGVKDTQYF	TGCAGTGCTATACCCGGGACAGGGGTAAAAGATACGCAGTATTTT
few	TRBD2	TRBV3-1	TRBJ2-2	CASSRPREGPGELFF	TGTGCCAGCAGCCGCCCCAGGGAGGGCCCCGGGGAGCTGTTTTTT
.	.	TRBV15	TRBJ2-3	CATSRDPVRGDTQYF	TGTGCCACCAGCAGAGATCCGGTCCGTGGAGATACGCAGTATTTT
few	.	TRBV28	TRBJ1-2	CASSPWAYGYTF	TGTGCCAGCAGTCCCTGGGCCTATGGCTACACCTTC
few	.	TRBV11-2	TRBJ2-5	CASSLTGAETQYF	TGTGCCAGCAGCTTAACAGGTGCGGAGACCCAGTACTTC